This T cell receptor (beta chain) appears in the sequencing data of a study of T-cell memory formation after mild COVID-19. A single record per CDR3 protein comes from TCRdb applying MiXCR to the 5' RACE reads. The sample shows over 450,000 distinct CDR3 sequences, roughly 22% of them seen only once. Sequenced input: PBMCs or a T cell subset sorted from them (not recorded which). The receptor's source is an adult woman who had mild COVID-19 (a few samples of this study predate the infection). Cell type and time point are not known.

The CDR3 DNA follows: TGTGCCAGCAGCCACCCTACCCGACAGGGCCCGTCTGGAAACACCATATATTTT. This gives the protein CASSHPTRQGPSGNTIYF. This rearrangement joins TRBV4-2 to TRBJ1-3, with 7 bases that match TRBD1. Germline V CDR1 and CDR2: LGHNA, YNFKEQ. The junction had 12 bases not matched to a gene; V was cut back by 3 bases and J by 1 base. The CDR3 totals 18 residues.